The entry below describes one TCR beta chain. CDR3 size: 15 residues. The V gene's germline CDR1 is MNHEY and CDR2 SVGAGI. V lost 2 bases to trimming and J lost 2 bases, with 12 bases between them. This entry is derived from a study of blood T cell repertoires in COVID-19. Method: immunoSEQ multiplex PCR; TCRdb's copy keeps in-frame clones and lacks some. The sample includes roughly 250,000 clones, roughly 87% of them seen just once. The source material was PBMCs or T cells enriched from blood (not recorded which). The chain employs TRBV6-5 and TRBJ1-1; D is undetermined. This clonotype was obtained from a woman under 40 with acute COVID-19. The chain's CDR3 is CASSYGGKLNTEAFF. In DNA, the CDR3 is TGTGCCAGCAGTTACGGAGGCAAACTAAACACTGAAGCTTTCTTT.